This T cell receptor beta chain was captured by sequencing in a study of blood T cell repertoires in COVID-19. Study overall: Acute and convalescent COVID-19 samples came from the United States, Italy and Spain.

As processed by the authors: Reference gene primers were amplified, and this amplification served to estimate nucleated cell counts. Clones were read by immunoSEQ multiplex PCR, and TCRdb kept only the in-frame ones, dropping some. Clonal size and the V and J genes are those of that table, whereas D and trimming came from the DNA. The sample holds around 170,000 clones; around 86% are singletons and the top ten take under 0.65%. The germline V gene encodes CDR1 MNHEY and CDR2 SVGEGT. The CDR3 runs 15 residues. Trimming took off 5 bases at V and 0 bases at J, with 11 bases between the two ends. The sequenced sample consisted of peripheral blood. This TCR came from a man aged 60 to 75 with COVID-19, enrolled during active disease. The genes are TRBV6-2 or TRBV6-3 and TRBJ1-5; no reliable D call. CDR3 region: CASSPDGSSNQPQHF. CDR3 nucleotides: TGTGCCAGCAGTCCCGACGGGAGTAGCAATCAGCCCCAGCATTTT.